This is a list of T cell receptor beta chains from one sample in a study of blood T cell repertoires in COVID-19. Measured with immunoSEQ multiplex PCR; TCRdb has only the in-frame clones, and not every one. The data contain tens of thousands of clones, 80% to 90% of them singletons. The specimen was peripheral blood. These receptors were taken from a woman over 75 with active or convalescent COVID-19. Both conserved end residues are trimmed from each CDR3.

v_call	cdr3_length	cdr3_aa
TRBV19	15	ASTRGTGVNSNQPQH
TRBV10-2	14	ASSESTGTGNTEAF
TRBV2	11	AMTGGFNSPLH
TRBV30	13	AWRSRESGKETQY
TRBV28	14	ASRMGTAYSNQPQH
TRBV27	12	ASRDKLNTGELF
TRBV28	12	ASSRGTVNYEQY
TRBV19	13	ASSIFGGPQEPQH
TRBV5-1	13	ASSWGTAANEKLF
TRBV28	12	ASRKQGGSQPQH
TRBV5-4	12	ASARALENVGYT
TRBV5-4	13	ASSPGVAGTDTQY
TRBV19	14	ASSYMGQGINQPQH
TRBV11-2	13	ASSLNQGLNTEAF
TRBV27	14	ASSLSMGLANSPLH
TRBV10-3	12	AIRGGTGGYGYT
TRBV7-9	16	ASSFMAPVGRGTGELF
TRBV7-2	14	ASSLPRWTGNYGYT
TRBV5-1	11	ASSTRQNTEAF
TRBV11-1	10	ASSDSYYGYT
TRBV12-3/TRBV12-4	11	ASRRRGTYEQY
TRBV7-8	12	ASSNTTAAYGYT
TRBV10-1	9	ASSEGDRLF
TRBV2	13	ASRDRQGSNQPQH
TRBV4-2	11	ASSQAGAYGYT
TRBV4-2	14	ASSQEWGGNLLGYT
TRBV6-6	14	ASREPDRGSNQPQH
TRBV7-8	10	ASSSRQGAAF
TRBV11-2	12	ASSQDYQLIEQF
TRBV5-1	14	ASSLAGGQGLETQY
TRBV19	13	ASTIDSVFTDTQY
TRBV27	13	ASSLSRTQRGDQY
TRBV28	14	ASSRGETGHFGELF
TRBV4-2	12	ASSVGTSEGIQY
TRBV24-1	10	ATNGAGGPKF
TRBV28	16	ASTPGLAGGWAKNIQY
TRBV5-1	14	ASSSEVGGVSEKLF
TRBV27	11	ASSPRDGETQY
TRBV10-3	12	AISGTSGYNEQF
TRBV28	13	ASTKWGEVGYEQY
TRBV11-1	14	ASSPAGTSGPYEQY
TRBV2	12	ASSLTTGAGEQY
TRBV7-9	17	ASSSPGHSPAEAKNIQY
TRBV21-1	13	ASRTDRVSNQPQH
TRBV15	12	ATSRDQGVGGYT
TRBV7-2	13	ASSDYGQGNSPLH
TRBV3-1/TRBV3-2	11	ASSPGLQNEQF
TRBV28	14	ASSFPQFVSNYGYT
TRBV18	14	ASSPRLAGGLYEQY
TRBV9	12	ASSVDQGDQPQH